The rows below give T cell receptor beta chains drawn from one sample of a study of CD8 T cells in Susac syndrome. Using its own MiXCR run on the immunoSEQ multiplex PCR reads, TCRdb lists one record per CDR3 protein. The table shows about 120,000 distinct CDR3 sequences, with roughly 95% occurring only once. Sequenced material: CD4+ T cells from PBMCs. The receptor source for this set is a human donor with Susac syndrome. Both conserved end residues are part of each CDR3. The D gene is left open where the match is weak. Size values are once, few and many counts, or a class for expanded clones, and some rows have none.

D gene: NA
J gene: TRBJ2-7
clone size: NA
V gene: TRBV6-2/TRBV6-3
CDR3 DNA: TGTGCCAGCAGTTCGGGGACGTACTCCTACGAGCAGTACTTC
CDR3 protein: CASSSGTYSYEQYF

D gene: NA
J gene: TRBJ1-2
clone size: NA
V gene: TRBV4-2
CDR3 DNA: TGTGCCAGCAGCCAAGATAGGGGCCCATATGGCTACACCTTC
CDR3 protein: CASSQDRGPYGYTF

D gene: NA
J gene: TRBJ1-4
clone size: NA
V gene: TRBV20-1
CDR3 DNA: TGCAGTGCTAGAGGGGTGTCGGCTGCCATTAATGAAAAACTGTTTTTT
CDR3 protein: CSARGVSAAINEKLFF

D gene: NA
J gene: TRBJ2-5
clone size: NA
V gene: TRBV15
CDR3 DNA: TGTGCCACCACGGCTGCCTACCAAGAGACCCAGTACTTC
CDR3 protein: CATTAAYQETQYF

D gene: NA
J gene: TRBJ2-7
clone size: NA
V gene: TRBV10-3
CDR3 DNA: TGTGCCATCCGGGACTTCTACGAGCAGTACTTC
CDR3 protein: CAIRDFYEQYF

D gene: TRBD1
J gene: TRBJ2-7
clone size: NA
V gene: TRBV20-1
CDR3 DNA: TGCAGTGCTCGGGACAGGAAAACCTACGAGCAGTACTTC
CDR3 protein: CSARDRKTYEQYF

D gene: NA
J gene: TRBJ1-5
clone size: once
V gene: TRBV19
CDR3 DNA: TGTGCCAGTACCCCATTGGGGCTGGAGGGCAATCAGCCCCAGCATTTT
CDR3 protein: CASTPLGLEGNQPQHF

D gene: NA
J gene: TRBJ2-2
clone size: NA
V gene: TRBV18
CDR3 DNA: TGTGCCAGCTCACCCCAGCGGAACGGGGAGCTGTTTTTT
CDR3 protein: CASSPQRNGELFF

D gene: NA
J gene: TRBJ2-1
clone size: NA
V gene: TRBV20-1
CDR3 DNA: TGCAGTGCTAGAGACGGACTTTACTCCTACAATGAGCAGTTCTTC
CDR3 protein: CSARDGLYSYNEQFF

D gene: NA
J gene: TRBJ1-1
clone size: NA
V gene: TRBV7-2
CDR3 DNA: TGTGCCAGCAGCTTAGCCCCGGGGGCAAAAGCTTTCTTT
CDR3 protein: CASSLAPGAKAFF

D gene: NA
J gene: TRBJ1-1
clone size: NA
V gene: TRBV12-3/TRBV12-4
CDR3 DNA: TGTGCCAGCAGTCGGAGGGGGAGGGACACTGAAGCTTTCTTT
CDR3 protein: CASSRRGRDTEAFF

D gene: TRBD1
J gene: TRBJ1-2
clone size: NA
V gene: TRBV30
CDR3 DNA: TGTGCCTGGAGTGAGACAGGGTACGGCTACACCTTC
CDR3 protein: CAWSETGYGYTF

D gene: TRBD2
J gene: TRBJ2-7
clone size: NA
V gene: TRBV7-2
CDR3 DNA: TGTGCCAGCAGCGCCCGACTAGCGGGAGGGCAGTGGGCCTACGAGCAGTACTTC
CDR3 protein: CASSARLAGGQWAYEQYF

D gene: TRBD1
J gene: TRBJ2-1
clone size: NA
V gene: TRBV7-9
CDR3 DNA: TGTGCCAGCAGCTTTCCAGGGGGTGAGCAGTTCTTC
CDR3 protein: CASSFPGGEQFF

D gene: TRBD2
J gene: TRBJ2-7
clone size: NA
V gene: TRBV5-1
CDR3 DNA: TGCGCCAGCAGCTTACTAGCGATCTCCTACGAGCAGTACTTC
CDR3 protein: CASSLLAISYEQYF

D gene: TRBD2
J gene: TRBJ2-5
clone size: NA
V gene: TRBV24-1
CDR3 DNA: TGTGCCACCAGTGACTCAGCGACTAGCGGGAGGGCCGGAGAGACCCAGTACTTC
CDR3 protein: CATSDSATSGRAGETQYF

D gene: NA
J gene: TRBJ2-5
clone size: once
V gene: TRBV30
CDR3 DNA: TGTGCCTGGAATCTCGAGAGGTACCAAGAGACCCAGTACTTC
CDR3 protein: CAWNLERYQETQYF

D gene: NA
J gene: TRBJ1-3
clone size: once
V gene: TRBV29-1
CDR3 DNA: TGCAGCGCAACGACAGAGGGAAACACCATATATTTT
CDR3 protein: CSATTEGNTIYF

D gene: NA
J gene: TRBJ2-3
clone size: NA
V gene: TRBV29-1
CDR3 DNA: TGCAGCGTCGTACTTGATAGCACAGATACGCAGTATTTT
CDR3 protein: CSVVLDSTDTQYF

D gene: NA
J gene: TRBJ2-7
clone size: once
V gene: TRBV2
CDR3 DNA: TGTGCCAGCACTAGACAGGTTAACGAGCAGTACTTC
CDR3 protein: CASTRQVNEQYF

D gene: NA
J gene: TRBJ1-2
clone size: NA
V gene: TRBV5-8
CDR3 DNA: TGTGCCAGCAGCTTGTCACAGATTCCTAACTATGGCTACACCTTC
CDR3 protein: CASSLSQIPNYGYTF

D gene: NA
J gene: TRBJ2-5
clone size: NA
V gene: TRBV15
CDR3 DNA: TGTGCCACCAGCAGAGACGGGGAGACCCAGTACTTC
CDR3 protein: CATSRDGETQYF

D gene: NA
J gene: TRBJ2-1
clone size: once
V gene: TRBV12-3/TRBV12-4
CDR3 DNA: NA
CDR3 protein: CASSSSVAGYNEQFF

D gene: NA
J gene: TRBJ2-1
clone size: once
V gene: TRBV3-1
CDR3 DNA: TGTGCCAGCAGCCAAGATCCCAGGAATGAGCAGTTCTTC
CDR3 protein: CASSQDPRNEQFF

D gene: TRBD2
J gene: TRBJ2-7
clone size: NA
V gene: TRBV7-2
CDR3 DNA: TGTGCCAGCAGCTTAGGACTGGTCGGCGGGAGTCAGAACGAGCAGTACTTC
CDR3 protein: CASSLGLVGGSQNEQYF

D gene: NA
J gene: TRBJ2-7
clone size: NA
V gene: TRBV21-1
CDR3 DNA: TGTGCCAGCAGCAAGTCTAAGGGGACAGGGACCTACGAGCAGTACTTC
CDR3 protein: CASSKSKGTGTYEQYF

D gene: TRBD2
J gene: TRBJ2-1
clone size: NA
V gene: TRBV2
CDR3 DNA: TGTGCCAGCAGACTAGCGGGAGAATTCCGGGAGCAGTTCTTC
CDR3 protein: CASRLAGEFREQFF

D gene: NA
J gene: TRBJ2-3
clone size: NA
V gene: TRBV5-4
CDR3 DNA: TGTGCCAGCAGCTTGTTCAAGGGATCTAGCACAGATACGCAGTATTTT
CDR3 protein: CASSLFKGSSTDTQYF

D gene: TRBD1
J gene: TRBJ2-7
clone size: NA
V gene: TRBV7-8
CDR3 DNA: TGTGCCAGCAGCCTTCGACTGGACAGGGCCTACGAGCAGTACTTC
CDR3 protein: CASSLRLDRAYEQYF

D gene: TRBD1
J gene: TRBJ1-5
clone size: NA
V gene: TRBV19
CDR3 DNA: TGTGCCAGTAGTATAGAACGGGACAGGAACAATCAGCCCCAGCATTTT
CDR3 protein: CASSIERDRNNQPQHF

D gene: NA
J gene: TRBJ2-2
clone size: NA
V gene: TRBV4-1
CDR3 DNA: TGCGCCAGCAGCCACCCCGGACGTACCGGGGAGCTGTTTTTT
CDR3 protein: CASSHPGRTGELFF

D gene: TRBD1
J gene: TRBJ1-1
clone size: NA
V gene: TRBV20-1
CDR3 DNA: TGCAGTGCGGACAGGGGGGGGGACACTGAAGCTTTCTTT
CDR3 protein: CSADRGGDTEAFF

D gene: NA
J gene: TRBJ2-1
clone size: NA
V gene: TRBV6-6
CDR3 DNA: TGTGCCAGCCGGCTAAATGAGCAGTTCTTC
CDR3 protein: CASRLNEQFF

D gene: NA
J gene: TRBJ2-7
clone size: NA
V gene: TRBV20-1
CDR3 DNA: TGCAGTGCTCCCACAGCCACCACCTACGAGCAGTACTTC
CDR3 protein: CSAPTATTYEQYF

D gene: TRBD1
J gene: TRBJ2-1
clone size: NA
V gene: TRBV2
CDR3 DNA: TGTGCCAGCAGTGAACGGGACAGGGTAAATGAGCAGTTCTTC
CDR3 protein: CASSERDRVNEQFF

D gene: NA
J gene: TRBJ2-3
clone size: NA
V gene: TRBV7-2
CDR3 DNA: TGTGCCAGCAGCGCTAATACGAGTCCGGATACGCAGTATTTT
CDR3 protein: CASSANTSPDTQYF

D gene: NA
J gene: TRBJ2-3
clone size: NA
V gene: TRBV14
CDR3 DNA: TGTGCCAGCAGTCGTGGACCCCCGGGAGATACGCAGTATTTT
CDR3 protein: CASSRGPPGDTQYF

D gene: TRBD1
J gene: TRBJ1-5
clone size: NA
V gene: TRBV7-8
CDR3 DNA: TGTGCCAGCAGCGACAGGGTCCAGGGCAATCAGCCCCAGCATTTT
CDR3 protein: CASSDRVQGNQPQHF

D gene: NA
J gene: TRBJ2-1
clone size: NA
V gene: TRBV30
CDR3 DNA: TGTGCCTGGAGTACTTCCCCTAATGAGCAGTTCTTC
CDR3 protein: CAWSTSPNEQFF

D gene: NA
J gene: TRBJ2-1
clone size: NA
V gene: TRBV7-3
CDR3 DNA: TGTGCCAGCAGCTCGGACCCTTCCTACAATGAGCAGTTCTTC
CDR3 protein: CASSSDPSYNEQFF

D gene: TRBD1
J gene: TRBJ2-5
clone size: NA
V gene: TRBV7-2
CDR3 DNA: TGTGCCAGCAGCTTAGTAGGGACAGGGTACTTAGAGACCCAGTACTTC
CDR3 protein: CASSLVGTGYLETQYF

D gene: NA
J gene: TRBJ2-1
clone size: NA
V gene: TRBV19
CDR3 DNA: TGTGCCAGTAGTCCCACCCAGGGCGCCTACAATGAGCAGTTCTTC
CDR3 protein: CASSPTQGAYNEQFF

D gene: TRBD1
J gene: TRBJ2-2
clone size: NA
V gene: TRBV5-1
CDR3 DNA: TGCGCCAGCAGCTCGGACCTCAGGGGGTTCACCGGGGAGCTGTTTTTT
CDR3 protein: CASSSDLRGFTGELFF

D gene: NA
J gene: TRBJ2-7
clone size: NA
V gene: TRBV24-1
CDR3 DNA: TGTGCCACCAGCCGCCTCGGGGAGCCCGGGCAGTACTTC
CDR3 protein: CATSRLGEPGQYF

D gene: NA
J gene: TRBJ2-3
clone size: NA
V gene: TRBV18
CDR3 DNA: TGTGCCAGCTCACCACCGTTCTCTGGGGATGATACGCAGTATTTT
CDR3 protein: CASSPPFSGDDTQYF

D gene: TRBD2
J gene: TRBJ2-7
clone size: NA
V gene: TRBV9
CDR3 DNA: TGTGCCAGCAGCGTAGGGCCCCTGACTAGCGGAACCTACGAGCAGTACTTC
CDR3 protein: CASSVGPLTSGTYEQYF

D gene: TRBD2
J gene: TRBJ2-1
clone size: NA
V gene: TRBV27
CDR3 DNA: TGTGCCAGCAGTTTATGGAGTAGCGGGAGTCTTTCCTACAATGAGCAGTTCTTC
CDR3 protein: CASSLWSSGSLSYNEQFF

D gene: NA
J gene: TRBJ2-7
clone size: NA
V gene: TRBV30
CDR3 DNA: TGTGCCTGGAGTCGATTAGGAGCGCCCAGCTCCTACGAGCAGTACTTC
CDR3 protein: CAWSRLGAPSSYEQYF

D gene: NA
J gene: TRBJ1-4
clone size: NA
V gene: TRBV4-2
CDR3 DNA: TGTGCCAGCAGCCCAGAGAGTGGGGCAACTAATGAAAAACTGTTTTTT
CDR3 protein: CASSPESGATNEKLFF

D gene: NA
J gene: TRBJ2-2
clone size: NA
V gene: TRBV30
CDR3 DNA: TGTGCCTGGAGGCCTCCCGGGGGGGAGCTGTTTTTT
CDR3 protein: CAWRPPGGELFF

D gene: NA
J gene: TRBJ1-2
clone size: NA
V gene: TRBV30
CDR3 DNA: TGTGCCTGGAGCATGGGGGTAGATGGCTACACCTTC
CDR3 protein: CAWSMGVDGYTF

D gene: TRBD1
J gene: TRBJ1-2
clone size: NA
V gene: TRBV9
CDR3 DNA: TGTGCCAGCAGCGTAGAAAAGACAGGGGCCTACACCTTC
CDR3 protein: CASSVEKTGAYTF

D gene: NA
J gene: TRBJ2-1
clone size: NA
V gene: TRBV15
CDR3 DNA: TGTGCCACCAGCAGAGTAATTAAACAGGGAAACTACAATGAGCAGTTCTTC
CDR3 protein: CATSRVIKQGNYNEQFF

D gene: TRBD2
J gene: TRBJ2-6
clone size: NA
V gene: TRBV7-3
CDR3 DNA: TGTGCCAGCAGCTTAATGGCGGGGGCTGGGGCCAACGTCCTGACTTTC
CDR3 protein: CASSLMAGAGANVLTF

D gene: NA
J gene: TRBJ2-5
clone size: once
V gene: TRBV9
CDR3 DNA: TGTGCCAGCAGCGTAGGGTTCGAAGAGACCCAGTACTTC
CDR3 protein: CASSVGFEETQYF

D gene: NA
J gene: TRBJ1-2
clone size: NA
V gene: TRBV12-3/TRBV12-4
CDR3 DNA: TGTGCCAGCAGTTTGAGGGGGTCGAGGCATGGCTACACCTTC
CDR3 protein: CASSLRGSRHGYTF

D gene: TRBD1
J gene: TRBJ1-5
clone size: NA
V gene: TRBV3-1
CDR3 DNA: TGTGCCAGCAGCCATACGGGACAGGGTTATCAGCCCCAGCATTTT
CDR3 protein: CASSHTGQGYQPQHF

D gene: NA
J gene: TRBJ1-1
clone size: once
V gene: TRBV29-1
CDR3 DNA: TGCAGCGTTGACGCAGGTTGGAACACTGAAGCTTTCTTT
CDR3 protein: CSVDAGWNTEAFF